This T cell receptor (beta chain) derives from a study of metastatic and nonmetastatic thyroid tumors. Study as a whole: Repertoire data that came from the blood and tumor or nodule tissue of malignant and benign thyroid patients were compared. Study observations and caveats: Patients with malignant thyroid tumors reportedly had significantly higher TCR beta diversity than those with benign nodules, in blood and tumor.

Until they underwent thyroid surgery, no patient had received any treatment. Germline V gives CDR1 ENHRY, CDR2 SYGVKD. The V end was cut by 7 bases, the J end by 0 bases, with 7 bases between. The CDR3 extends over 13 amino acids. This clone was counted ten times or more. Its specificity is not known. In the original processing: Clinicopathological groups of papillary thyroid cancer showed CDR3 differences that were used to build a distant-metastasis classifier. Through MiXCR, TCRdb re-clonotyped the PCR reads. These V and J calls are TCRdb output, not the study's own analysis. The sample lists approximately 26,000 clones; roughly 24% were seen once.

The source of this sequence is a female donor with papillary thyroid cancer or a benign thyroid nodule (not recorded which). Some clones in this sample may be carry-over from other donors' samples. The material sequenced was blood. This sequence joins TRBV10-3 and TRBJ1-3; D unclear. The CDR3 DNA follows: TGTGCCATCAAGCAGAGCTCTGGAAACACCATATATTTT. This sequence encodes CAIKQSSGNTIYF.